This section outlines one TCR beta chain sequence together with its context. The sample is drawn from a study of shared clonotypes between healthy human individuals. Trimming removed 6 bases from V and 11 bases from J, with 19 bases in between. This CDR3 is 13 amino acids long. Germline V gives CDR1 SNHLY, CDR2 FYNNEI. For every subset, genomic DNA was evenly distributed across several immunoSEQ plates. Using immunoSEQ multiplex PCR, the repertoire was profiled, and TCRdb retains in-frame clones only, with some absent. The table lists 980,000 or so clones, about three quarters of them singletons. The receptor was derived from a man younger than 35 in good health. The chain joins TRBV2 to TRBJ1-1; a weak D match, TRBD1 (5 bases). Sequencing was carried out using memory CD4+ T cells sorted from blood. The subset was: CD45RA-negative fraction. DNA of the CDR3: TGTGCCAGCAGGGAGACCGGGACGTCTAGGGCTTTCTTT. Translation: CASRETGTSRAFF.